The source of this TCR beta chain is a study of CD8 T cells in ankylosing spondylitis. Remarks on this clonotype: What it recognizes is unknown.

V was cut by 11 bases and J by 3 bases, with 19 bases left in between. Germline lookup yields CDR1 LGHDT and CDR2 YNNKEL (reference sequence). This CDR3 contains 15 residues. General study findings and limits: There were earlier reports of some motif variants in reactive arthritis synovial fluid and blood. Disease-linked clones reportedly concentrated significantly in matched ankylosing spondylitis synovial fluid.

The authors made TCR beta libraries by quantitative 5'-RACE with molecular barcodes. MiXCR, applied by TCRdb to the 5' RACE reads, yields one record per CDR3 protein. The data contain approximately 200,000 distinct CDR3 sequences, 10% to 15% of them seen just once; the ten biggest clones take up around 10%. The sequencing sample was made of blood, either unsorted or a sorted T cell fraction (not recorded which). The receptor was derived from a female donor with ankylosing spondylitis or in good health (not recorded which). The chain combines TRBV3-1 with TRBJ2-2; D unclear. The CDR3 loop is CASCLGVSYTGELFF. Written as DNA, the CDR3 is TGTGCCTCCTGCCTCGGTGTCAGCTACACCGGGGAGCTGTTTTTT.